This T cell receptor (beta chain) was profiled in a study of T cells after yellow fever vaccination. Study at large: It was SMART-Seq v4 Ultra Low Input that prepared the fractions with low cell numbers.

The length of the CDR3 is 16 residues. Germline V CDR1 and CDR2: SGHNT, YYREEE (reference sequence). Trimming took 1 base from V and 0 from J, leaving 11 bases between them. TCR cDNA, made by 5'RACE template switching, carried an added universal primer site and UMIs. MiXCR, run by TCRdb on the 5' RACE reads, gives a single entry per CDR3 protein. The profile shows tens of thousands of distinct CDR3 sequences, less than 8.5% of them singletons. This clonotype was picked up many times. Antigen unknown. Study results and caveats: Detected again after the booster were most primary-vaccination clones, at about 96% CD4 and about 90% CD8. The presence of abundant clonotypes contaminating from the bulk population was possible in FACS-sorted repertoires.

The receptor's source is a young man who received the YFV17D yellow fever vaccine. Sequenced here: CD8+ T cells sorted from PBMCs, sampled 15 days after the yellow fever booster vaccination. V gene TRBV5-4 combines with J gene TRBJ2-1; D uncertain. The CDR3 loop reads CASSLYAFSSYNEQFF. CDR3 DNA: TGTGCCAGCAGCTTGTACGCTTTTAGCTCCTACAATGAGCAGTTCTTC.